Each of the 32 T cell receptor beta chains below was sequenced from the same sample in a study of T-cell memory formation after mild COVID-19. In TCRdb, the 5' RACE reads were re-called with MiXCR into one record per CDR3 protein. The repertoire holds fewer than 75,000 distinct CDR3 sequences, with over 9% as singletons. Input material: PBMCs or a T cell subset sorted from them (not recorded which). Receptors originate from a man aged 18 to 35 who had mild COVID-19 (a few samples of this study predate the infection). Cell type and time point are not known.

This clonotype was picked up many times. The chain combines TRBV4-1 with TRBJ2-2; D is unclear. CDR3 length: 13 amino acids. Germline values: CDR1 MGHRA, CDR2 YSYEKL. Trimming cost V 3 bases and J 3 bases, with 5 bases left between them. The CDR3 spells CASSQAYTGELFF. CDR3 nucleotide sequence: TGCGCCAGCAGCCAGGCCTACACCGGGGAGCTGTTTTTT.

This clonotype was recorded many times. The chain recombines TRBV5-1 with TRBJ2-4; 7 bases fit TRBD1. Germline CDR1 reads SGHRS; CDR2 reads YFSETQ. This CDR3 spans 13 amino acids. The ends lost 0 bases at V and 7 bases at J; junction bases unmatched: 1. The CDR3 spells CASSLVGQNIQYF. Here the CDR3 DNA reads TGCGCCAGCAGCTTGGTGGGACAGAACATTCAGTACTTC. The full variable domain, completed using reference TRBV5-1 and TRBJ2-4, is KAGVTQTPRYLIKTRGQQVTLSCSPISGHRSVSWYQQTPGQGLQFLFEYFSETQRNKGNFPGRFSGRQFSNSRSEMNVSTLELGDSALYLCASSLVGQNIQYFGAGTRLSVL.

The rearrangement uses TRBV2 and TRBJ2-5; 15 bases map to TRBD2. Germline loops: CDR1 SNHLY, CDR2 FYNNEI. The length of the CDR3 is 16 residues. The J segment lost 4 bases and the V segment lost 6 bases, leaving 6 bases of the junction unmatched. This CDR3 reads CASRRTSGGAPETQYF. CDR3 nucleotides: TGTGCCAGCAGGAGGACTAGCGGGGGGGCCCCAGAGACCCAGTACTTC.

This clonotype was seen a handful of times. This sequence joins TRBV2 and TRBJ2-5; no clear D. There are 13 residues in the CDR3. Per germline, CDR1 SNHLY and CDR2 FYNNEI. Trimming took 8 bases from V and 2 from J, leaving 12 bases between them. The CDR3 is CASEKGRQETQYF. In nucleotides, the CDR3 is TGTGCCAGCGAGAAGGGCAGGCAAGAGACCCAGTACTTC.

There are a few counts of this clonotype. The chain links TRBV20-1 to TRBJ1-2, with D possibly TRBD1 on 5 matching bases. Deletions cut 3 bases from V and 8 bases from J, with 16 bases between. The germline V gene has CDR1 DFQATT and CDR2 SNEGSKA (reference sequence). The CDR3 is 13 residues long. CDR3 coding DNA: TGCAGTGCTAGCGGCGTCGGGGGTTACGGCTACACCTTC. The encoded protein is CSASGVGGYGYTF.

This clonotype was recorded at least ten times. The rearrangement uses TRBV20-1 and TRBJ2-7, with TRBD2 identical over 8 bases. The CDR3 covers 13 residues. V shed 5 bases, J shed 2 bases, and the junction held 5 bases outside the gene matches. Per germline, CDR1 DFQATT and CDR2 SNEGSKA (reference sequence). CDR3 loop: CSAGAGGPYEQYV. The CDR3 bases are TGCAGTGCTGGGGCGGGAGGTCCCTACGAGCAGTACGTC.

This clonotype showed up many times. The rearrangement links TRBV4-1 to TRBJ2-3; D perhaps matches TRBD1 (6 bases). In germline, CDR1 is MGHRA, CDR2 YSYEKL. The length of the CDR3 is 19 residues. V shed 0 bases and J shed 2 bases, with 21 bases lying between them. CDR3 sequence reads: CASSQEAPQGQGPTDTQYF. In nucleotides, the CDR3 is TGCGCCAGCAGCCAAGAAGCCCCCCAGGGACAAGGACCCACAGATACGCAGTATTTT.

In its sample, this clonotype was seen many times. One end of the junction does not line up with germline, which may come from a read error. This chain uses TRBV12-3 or TRBV12-4 with TRBJ2-5; possibly TRBD1 for D (6 bases). The CDR3 length is 13 residues. The DNA for the CDR3 is TGTGCCAGCAGATTAGGGCAGGGGGAGACCCAGTACTTC. Amino acid sequence: CASRLGQGETQYF.

This clonotype was counted many times. This chain connects TRBV20-1 to TRBJ2-3; D is perhaps TRBD2 (6 bases). V lost 0 bases to trimming and J lost 4 bases, with 17 bases between them. CDR1 is DFQATT and CDR2 is SNEGSKA in the germline V gene (reference sequence). The CDR3 consists of 16 residues. Written as DNA, the CDR3 is TGCAGTGCTAGAGATTGGGGCGGGGACTTCCCAGATACGCAGTATTTT. Encoded protein: CSARDWGGDFPDTQYF.

This chain links TRBV7-2 with TRBJ2-1; tentatively, D is TRBD2 (5 bases). This CDR3 is built from 13 residues. The V end was cut by 5 bases, the J end by 6 bases, with 11 bases between. Germline values: CDR1 SGHTA, CDR2 FQGNSA. The CDR3: CASSPLATNEQFF. Written as DNA, the CDR3 is TGTGCCAGCAGCCCCCTAGCAACCAATGAGCAGTTCTTC.

This chain links TRBV20-1 with TRBJ1-6, with 7 bases identical to TRBD1. Unmatched junction bases numbered 9, after V lost 3 bases and J lost 10 bases. This CDR3 is built from 14 residues. Per germline, CDR1 DFQATT and CDR2 SNEGSKA (reference sequence). The CDR3 protein is CSARVDREGSPLHF. The CDR3 DNA sequence: TGCAGTGCTAGGGTAGACAGGGAAGGCTCACCCCTCCACTTT.

V usage is TRBV10-3 and J usage is TRBJ1-6; D may be TRBD1 (5 bases). The germline CDR1 and CDR2 sequences are ENHRY and SYGVKD. This CDR3 region has 13 residues. Trimming stripped 4 bases from V and 8 bases from J, with 9 bases between. DNA for the CDR3: TGTGCCATCAGTGGACAGCTGGATTCACCCCTCCACTTT. Residues: CAISGQLDSPLHF.

This clonotype was found many times. V is TRBV5-1 and J is TRBJ2-5, with D possibly being TRBD1 (6 bases). Germline V gene data show CDR1 as SGHRS and CDR2 as YFSETQ. Trimming removed 0 bases at V and 1 base at J, with 10 bases between. This CDR3 has 15 residues. The CDR3 sequence: CASSLGTVGQETQYF. The CDR3 coding sequence is TGCGCCAGCAGCTTGGGGACAGTTGGCCAAGAGACCCAGTACTTC. Looking up the rest from reference TRBV5-1 and TRBJ2-5 gives the full variable domain: KAGVTQTPRYLIKTRGQQVTLSCSPISGHRSVSWYQQTPGQGLQFLFEYFSETQRNKGNFPGRFSGRQFSNSRSEMNVSTLELGDSALYLCASSLGTVGQETQYFGPGTRLLVL.

V is TRBV7-9 and J is TRBJ2-1, with a possible D match to TRBD1 (5 bases). Germline V lookup: CDR1 SEHNR, CDR2 FQNEAQ (reference sequence). The germline V and J ends were trimmed by 7 bases and 1 base, with 14 bases remaining between them. The CDR3 length is 15 residues. CDR3 amino acids: CASTTAGSSYNEQFF. In DNA form, the CDR3 reads TGTGCCAGCACTACGGCAGGGTCATCCTACAATGAGCAGTTCTTC.

As regards this clonotype: This may come from a read error, since a much larger clone is one base off. The chain joins TRBV19 to TRBJ2-5; TRBD2 agrees at 9 bases. The CDR3 is made up of 16 amino acids. The germline gives CDR1 LNHDA, CDR2 SQIVND (reference sequence). CDR3 region: CACSIRSGGPWETQYF. The CDR3 region has the DNA TGTGCCTGTAGTATCCGGAGCGGGGGGCCGTGGGAGACCCAGTACTTC.

This clonotype is medium-sized. V usage is TRBV28 and J usage is TRBJ2-1; tentative D call: TRBD2 (6 bases). The V end was cut by 7 bases, the J end by 0 bases, with 19 bases between. Germline CDR1 is MDHEN and CDR2 is SYDVKM. This CDR3 is 17 amino acids long. The CDR3 reads CASTSAGLQSSYNEQFF. The CDR3 region has the DNA TGTGCCAGCACATCTGCGGGGCTCCAGAGCTCCTACAATGAGCAGTTCTTC.

This clonotype was seen many times. The chain combines TRBV4-1 with TRBJ2-7; no reliable D call. The CDR3 runs to 13 residues. Germline loops: CDR1 MGHRA, CDR2 YSYEKL. Deletions cut 4 bases from V and 3 bases from J, with 10 bases between. CDR3 DNA: TGCGCCAGCAGCCCCCCCCTAAGCTACGAGCAGTACTTC. Amino acids: CASSPPLSYEQYF.

This clonotype was counted at least ten times. The chain couples TRBV3-1 to TRBJ2-5; 11 bases agree with TRBD2. Germline values: CDR1 LGHDT, CDR2 YNNKEL (reference sequence). The CDR3 has 19 residues. J was trimmed by 2 bases and V by 4 bases; bases with no gene match: 15. CDR3 nucleotide sequence: TGTGCCAGCAGCCTTGGCGGGTGGACTAGCGGGCGTGAACAAGAGACCCAGTACTTC. Its translation: CASSLGGWTSGREQETQYF.

This clonotype was observed many times. The rearrangement uses TRBV5-1 and TRBJ2-6; D unresolved. V was trimmed by 0 bases and J by 0 bases, leaving 7 bases between them. Germline V gene data show CDR1 as SGHRS and CDR2 as YFSETQ. This CDR3 spans 16 amino acids. The CDR3 spells CASSLGLFSGANVLTF. CDR3 nucleotide sequence: TGCGCCAGCAGCTTGGGTCTGTTCTCTGGGGCCAACGTCCTGACTTTC.

There are a few counts of this clonotype. The rearrangement uses TRBV9 and TRBJ2-5, with D perhaps being TRBD1 or TRBD2 (5 bases each). The V end was cut by 3 bases, the J end by 5 bases, with 17 bases between. CDR1 is SGDLS and CDR2 is YYNGEE in the germline V gene. This CDR3 has 15 residues. The CDR3 bases are TGTGCCAGCAGCGGATACGGGACGGGCGGTGAGACCCAGTACTTC. Amino acid sequence: CASSGYGTGGETQYF.

This clonotype was picked up many times. The chain links TRBV7-2 to TRBJ2-5, with 14 bases lining up with TRBD2. The germline CDR1 and CDR2 sequences are SGHTA and FQGNSA. Trimming at V came to 5 bases and at J to 7 bases, leaving 12 bases not matched to a gene. The CDR3 is 17 amino acids. The CDR3 loop is CASSPTPTSGGEGTQYF. The DNA of the CDR3 is TGTGCCAGCAGCCCTACCCCGACTAGCGGGGGGGAGGGGACCCAGTACTTC.

This clonotype was observed once. V gene TRBV2 combines with J gene TRBJ1-6; 7 bases agree with TRBD1. With 11 bases clipped from V and 7 bases from J, the junction kept 8 bases outside the gene matches. Germline V lookup: CDR1 SNHLY, CDR2 FYNNEI. There are 13 residues in the CDR3. CDR3 sequence (DNA): TGTGCCGGGGGGACAGACCAAAATTCACCCCTCCACTTT. Translated, it gives CAGGTDQNSPLHF.

The CDR3 protein is CASSEAHGSYEQYF. The DNA of the CDR3 is TGTGCCAGCAGTGAAGCCCACGGCTCCTACGAGCAGTACTTC. The chain is built from TRBV2 and TRBJ2-7; no firm D call. Germline V gene lookup returns CDR1 SNHLY and CDR2 FYNNEI. The CDR3 contains 14 residues. Trimming left V 0 bases short and J 0 bases short, with 6 bases between.

This sequence joins TRBV12-3 or TRBV12-4 and TRBJ1-3, with D perhaps matching TRBD1 (5 bases). The CDR3 is 20 amino acids. V was shortened by 3 bases and J by 0 bases, with 24 bases between the two germline ends. As DNA, the CDR3 is TGTGCCAGCAGTTTCTTAGAGGGATTGGGACCGATTCTCTCTGGAAACACCATATATTTT. Amino acid sequence: CASSFLEGLGPILSGNTIYF.

V gene TRBV7-6 combines with J gene TRBJ2-2; D is undetermined. This CDR3 spans 10 amino acids. Per germline, CDR1 SGHVS and CDR2 FNYEAQ. Trimming took off 8 bases at V and 8 bases at J, with 6 bases between the two ends. The CDR3: CASLWGELFF. The CDR3 DNA sequence: TGTGCCAGCCTCTGGGGGGAGCTGTTTTTT.

In this sample, this clonotype turned up many times. The rearrangement uses TRBV7-6 and TRBJ2-1; D may be TRBD2 (5 bases). The CDR3 extends over 16 amino acids. The V gene lost 1 base and the J gene lost 0 bases, with 10 bases spanning the gap. The germline gives CDR1 SGHVS, CDR2 FNYEAQ. Written as DNA, the CDR3 is TGTGCCAGCAGCTTAGTCGTAGGGAGCTCCTACAATGAGCAGTTCTTC. It translates to CASSLVVGSSYNEQFF.

This chain uses TRBV5-6 with TRBJ1-1; D call uncertain. Germline assignment: CDR1 SGHDT and CDR2 YYEEEE. The CDR3 spans 13 residues. V gave up 0 bases and J gave up 8 bases, with 11 bases separating them. The CDR3 coding sequence is TGTGCCAGCAGCTTGGCTTCGGGATTGGAAGCTTTCTTT. This encodes CASSLASGLEAFF.

Only a few counts were recorded for this clonotype. For the CDR3, the DNA is TGTGCCAGCAGCGGGACTAGCGGGGCGGCCAAAAACATTCAGTACTTC. Encoded protein: CASSGTSGAAKNIQYF. The chain couples TRBV7-2 to TRBJ2-4; 13 nucleotides match TRBD2. V gave up 5 bases and J gave up 1 base; unmatched junction bases: 2. The CDR3 length is 16 residues. Germline V gene lookup returns CDR1 SGHTA and CDR2 FQGNSA.

V is TRBV12-3 or TRBV12-4 and J is TRBJ2-7; either TRBD1 or TRBD2 may fit D (5 bases each). Trimming took off 6 bases at V and 2 bases at J, with 14 bases between the two ends. The CDR3 loop spans 14 amino acids. CDR3 in amino acids: CASRITGATYEQYF. The CDR3 DNA follows: TGTGCCAGCAGAATCACCGGGGCTACCTACGAGCAGTACTTC.

This clonotype was observed at least ten times. The rearrangement joins TRBV7-9 to TRBJ2-7; D is possibly TRBD2 (7 bases). Germline assignment: CDR1 SEHNR and CDR2 FQNEAQ (reference sequence). V shed 4 bases and J shed 6 bases, with 13 bases lying between them. The CDR3 runs to 13 residues. Here the CDR3 reads CASSSQGGVEQYF. The CDR3 DNA is TGTGCCAGCAGCTCCCAAGGGGGGGTCGAGCAGTACTTC.

In its sample, this clonotype was seen a few times. The genes are TRBV3-1 and TRBJ1-1; 10 bases are a match to TRBD1. The CDR3 is 15 amino acids. The junction had 6 bases not matched to a gene; V was cut back by 4 bases and J by 4 bases. CDR1 is LGHDT and CDR2 is YNNKEL in the germline V gene (reference sequence). The CDR3 loop is CASSPRGQGSTEAFF. CDR3 nucleotides: TGTGCCAGCAGCCCCCGGGGACAGGGGAGCACTGAAGCTTTCTTT.

J is TRBJ1-1 and V is TRBV2; 9 bases line up with TRBD1. V trimming: 2 bases; J trimming: 0 bases; junction bases outside the gene matches: 1. CDR3 size: 15 residues. CDR1 is SNHLY, CDR2 FYNNEI, per germline. CDR3 protein: CASSERTGVNTEAFF. DNA of the CDR3: TGTGCCAGCAGTGAACGGACAGGGGTGAACACTGAAGCTTTCTTT.